These 13 T cell receptor beta chains came from one sample sequenced in a study of T cell repertoires in cytomegalovirus infection. TCRdb recomputed calls from the reads with MiXCR, one row per CDR3 protein. The data hold roughly 700,000 distinct CDR3 sequences, with roughly 36% observed a single time. Antigens for these TCRs are unknown. This material consisted of cultured PBMCs, taken from culture after CMV antigen stimulation. The origin of the receptors is a human donor in good health (CMV status not recorded). Some clones in this sample may be carry-over from other donors' samples.

This clonotype came up a few times. This chain uses TRBV6-1 with TRBJ2-3, with 9 bases lining up with TRBD2. The V gene end was trimmed by 4 bases and the J gene end by 1 base; junction bases not matched to a gene: 6. The CDR3 runs 16 residues. Germline assignment: CDR1 MNHNS and CDR2 SASEGT. The CDR3 here is CASSGSSGDGTDTQYF. Written as DNA, the CDR3 is TGTGCCAGCAGTGGCTCTAGCGGGGATGGCACAGATACGCAGTATTTT.

The chain is built from TRBV7-6 and TRBJ2-5; D may correspond to TRBD1 or TRBD2 (5 bases each). Germline values: CDR1 SGHVS, CDR2 FNYEAQ. The CDR3 runs to 13 residues. The germline V and J ends were trimmed by 1 base and 13 bases, with 16 bases remaining between them. In DNA form, the CDR3 reads TGTGCCAGCAGCTTAGAAGGTATTGGGGACCCGTACTTC. This encodes CASSLEGIGDPYF. The whole variable domain, remainder taken from reference TRBV7-6 and TRBJ2-5, is GAGVSQSPRYKVTKRGQDVALRCDPISGHVSLYWYRQALGQGPEFLTYFNYEAQQDKSGLPNDRFSAERPEGSISTLTIQRTEQRDSAMYRCASSLEGIGDPYFGPGTRLLVL.

This chain joins TRBV20-1 and TRBJ1-1; 7 positions match TRBD1. There are 13 residues in the CDR3. V dropped 6 bases and J dropped 4; count of bases not matched to a gene: 8. Germline loops: CDR1 DFQATT, CDR2 SNEGSKA (reference sequence). The chain's CDR3 is CSAARGGFTEAFF. The CDR3 DNA reads TGCAGTGCCGCTAGAGGGGGCTTCACTGAAGCTTTCTTT.

The chain carries TRBV20-1 and TRBJ2-1; maybe TRBD2 (5 bases). V was cut by 3 bases and J by 8 bases, with 5 bases left in between. Looked up from germline, CDR1 is DFQATT and CDR2 is SNEGSKA (reference sequence). The CDR3 length is 10 residues. The CDR3 DNA follows: TGCAGTGCTAGCGGGGATGAGCAGTTCTTC. As protein: CSASGDEQFF.

A few counts support this clonotype. The V gene is TRBV7-8, the J gene TRBJ1-5, with D maybe TRBD1 (5 bases). The V gene's germline CDR1 is SGHVS and CDR2 FQNEAQ. The CDR3 covers 16 residues. V lost 4 bases and J 7 bases, leaving 20 bases between the germline ends. Here the CDR3 reads CASSSYRLGGRQPQHF. CDR3 bases: TGTGCCAGCAGCTCATACAGGTTAGGAGGGCGGCAGCCCCAGCATTTT.

This clonotype has at least ten counts. The V and J genes are TRBV7-2 and TRBJ2-7; D might be TRBD2 (5 bases). Per the germline V gene, CDR1 is SGHTA and CDR2 is FQGNSA. V lost 5 bases to trimming and J lost 7 bases, with 18 bases between them. The CDR3 totals 14 residues. The CDR3: CASSQGGLVWEQYF. Written as DNA, the CDR3 is TGTGCCAGCAGCCAAGGAGGTCTCGTCTGGGAGCAGTACTTC.

This chain joins TRBV6-1 and TRBJ2-3; 8 bases match TRBD2. Germline CDR1 is MNHNS and CDR2 is SASEGT. The CDR3 extends over 18 amino acids. With 2 bases clipped from V and 3 bases from J, the junction kept 13 bases outside the gene matches. In DNA form, the CDR3 reads TGTGCCAGCAGTGAATTTGGCGGGGGGATCCTCAGAACAGATACGCAGTATTTT. Protein product: CASSEFGGGILRTDTQYF.

This clonotype has a handful of counts. The chain recombines TRBV27 with TRBJ2-1, with TRBD2 matching over 9 bases. V lost 3 bases, J lost 9 bases, and 6 bases stayed unmatched. The CDR3 has 14 residues. The germline gives CDR1 MNHEY, CDR2 SMNVEV (reference sequence). In nucleotides, the CDR3 is TGTGCCAGCAGTTTGCGGGAGGGTCGTAGTGAGCAGTTCTTC. It codes for CASSLREGRSEQFF.

This clonotype was picked up many times. The chain carries TRBV7-2 and TRBJ1-3; possible D gene TRBD1, 5 bases. Germline V gives CDR1 SGHTA, CDR2 FQGNSA. V gave up 5 bases and J gave up 5 bases, with 22 bases separating them. The length of the CDR3 is 17 residues. CDR3 nucleotide sequence: TGTGCCAGCAGCCTCCGCGTCGACAGATACCCTAGAAACACCATATATTTT. Translated, it gives CASSLRVDRYPRNTIYF.

V is TRBV7-2 and J is TRBJ1-3; TRBD1 matches 8 bases. Germline V gene data show CDR1 as SGHTA and CDR2 as FQGNSA. The CDR3 has 14 residues. Losses at the gene ends were 6 bases for V and 2 bases for J; bases not matched to a gene: 3. The CDR3 region has the DNA TGTGCCAGCAGTGTACAGGGGGCTGGAAACACCATATATTTT. It yields the protein CASSVQGAGNTIYF. The entire variable domain, with the rest obtained from reference TRBV7-2 and TRBJ1-3, is as follows: GAGVSQSPSNKVTEKGKDVELRCDPISGHTALYWYRQSLGQGLEFLIYFQGNSAPDKSGLPSDRFSAERTGGSVSTLTIQRTQQEDSAVYLCASSVQGAGNTIYFGEGSWLTVV.

The J gene is TRBJ1-2, the V gene TRBV4-1; tentatively, D is TRBD1 (6 bases). Between the trimmed V and J ends, which lost 0 bases and 4 bases, there was a span of 15 bases. Germline values: CDR1 MGHRA, CDR2 YSYEKL. The CDR3 consists of 16 residues. The chain's CDR3 is CASSQDLLGGLYGYTF. The CDR3 bases are TGCGCCAGCAGCCAAGATTTGTTAGGGGGTCTCTATGGCTACACCTTC.

DNA for the CDR3: TGCAGTGCCTCACTAGCGGGAGACTTCAATGAGCAGTTCTTC. Protein product: CSASLAGDFNEQFF. The genes are TRBV20-1 and TRBJ2-1, with 11 bases matching TRBD2. CDR1 and CDR2 from the germline V gene are DFQATT and SNEGSKA (reference sequence). The CDR3 is 14 residues long. V gave up 6 bases and J gave up 6 bases; unmatched junction bases: 7.

This clonotype showed up just a few times. The DNA of the CDR3 is TGTGCCAGCAGCATGGACAGAAACTATGGCTACACCTTC. Protein product: CASSMDRNYGYTF. The J gene is TRBJ1-2, the V gene TRBV5-4; a possible D gene is TRBD1 (6 bases). Per germline, CDR1 SGHNT and CDR2 YYREEE (reference sequence). The CDR3 has 13 amino acids. Trimming left V 4 bases short and J 2 bases short, with 9 bases between.